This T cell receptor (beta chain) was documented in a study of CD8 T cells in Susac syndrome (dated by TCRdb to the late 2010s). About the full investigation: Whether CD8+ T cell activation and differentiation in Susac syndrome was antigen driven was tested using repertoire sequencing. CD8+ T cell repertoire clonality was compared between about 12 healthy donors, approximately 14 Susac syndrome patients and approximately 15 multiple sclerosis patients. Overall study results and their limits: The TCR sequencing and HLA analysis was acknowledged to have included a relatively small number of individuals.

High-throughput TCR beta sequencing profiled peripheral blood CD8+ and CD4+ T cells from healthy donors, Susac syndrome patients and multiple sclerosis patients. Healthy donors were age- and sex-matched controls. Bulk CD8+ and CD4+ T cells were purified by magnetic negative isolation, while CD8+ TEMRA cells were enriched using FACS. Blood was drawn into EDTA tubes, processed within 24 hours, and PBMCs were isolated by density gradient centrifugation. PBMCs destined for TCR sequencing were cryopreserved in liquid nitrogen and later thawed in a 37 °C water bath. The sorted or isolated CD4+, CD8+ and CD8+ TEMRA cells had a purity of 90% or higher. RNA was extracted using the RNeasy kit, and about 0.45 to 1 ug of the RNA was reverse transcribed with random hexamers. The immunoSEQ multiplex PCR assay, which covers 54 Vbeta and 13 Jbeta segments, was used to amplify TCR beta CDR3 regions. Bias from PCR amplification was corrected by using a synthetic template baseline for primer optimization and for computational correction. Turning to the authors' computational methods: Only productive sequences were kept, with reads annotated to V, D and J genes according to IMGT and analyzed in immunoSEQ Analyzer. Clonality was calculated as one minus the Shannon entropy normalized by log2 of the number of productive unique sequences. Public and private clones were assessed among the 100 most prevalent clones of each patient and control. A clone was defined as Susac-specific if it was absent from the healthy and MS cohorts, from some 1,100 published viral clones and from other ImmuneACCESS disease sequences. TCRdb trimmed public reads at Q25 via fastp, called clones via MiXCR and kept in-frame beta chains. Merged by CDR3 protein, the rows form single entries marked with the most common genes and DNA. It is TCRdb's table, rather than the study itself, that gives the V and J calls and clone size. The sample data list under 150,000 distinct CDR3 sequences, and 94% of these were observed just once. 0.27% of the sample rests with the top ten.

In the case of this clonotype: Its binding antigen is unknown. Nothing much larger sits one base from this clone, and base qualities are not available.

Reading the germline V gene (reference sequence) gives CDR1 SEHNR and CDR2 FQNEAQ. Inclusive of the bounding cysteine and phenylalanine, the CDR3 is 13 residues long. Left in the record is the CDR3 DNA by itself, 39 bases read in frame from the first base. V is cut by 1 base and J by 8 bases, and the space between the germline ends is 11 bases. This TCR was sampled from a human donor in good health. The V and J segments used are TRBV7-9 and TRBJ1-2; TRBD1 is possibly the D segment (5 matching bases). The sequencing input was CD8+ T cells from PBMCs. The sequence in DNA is TGTGCCAGCAGCTTAGTCGGGGCGGAGGGCTACACCTTC. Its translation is CASSLVGAEGYTF.